These T cell receptor beta chains were read from a single sample in a study of cytomegalovirus exposure and HLA in healthy donors. This table comes from immunoSEQ multiplex PCR, and its TCRdb copy is limited to in-frame clones, with some not included. This sample contains about 170,000 clones. Material for sequencing was PBMCs. The source is a woman in her late teens or twenties in good health and CMV-seropositive. Both conserved end residues are trimmed from each CDR3. Each record gives: J gene, V gene, CDR3 protein.

TRBJ1-6 TRBV19 ASSINPRTNSPLH
TRBJ1-2 TRBV19 ASSIPGGDYGYT
TRBJ2-6 TRBV10-3 AISERVTGHSGANVLT
TRBJ2-7 TRBV27 ASSLSGALYEQY
TRBJ1-1 TRBV2 ASSEDTILVDGF
TRBJ2-5 TRBV28 ASIDGGGETQY
TRBJ2-7 TRBV4-1 ASSPGLAGRTYEQY
TRBJ2-1 TRBV4-2 ASSQERGRNYNEQF
TRBJ1-1 TRBV5-1 ASSLGQGMNTEAF
TRBJ2-1 TRBV13 ASRKTSSYNEQF
TRBJ1-5 TRBV12-5 ASGAGWARSSNQPQH
TRBJ2-7 TRBV12-5 ASGGDNYEQY
TRBJ1-2 TRBV7-2 ASSLVAGGYGYT
TRBJ2-2 TRBV7-2 ASSLDPVGELF
TRBJ1-1 TRBV5-8 ASSLNQGAAF